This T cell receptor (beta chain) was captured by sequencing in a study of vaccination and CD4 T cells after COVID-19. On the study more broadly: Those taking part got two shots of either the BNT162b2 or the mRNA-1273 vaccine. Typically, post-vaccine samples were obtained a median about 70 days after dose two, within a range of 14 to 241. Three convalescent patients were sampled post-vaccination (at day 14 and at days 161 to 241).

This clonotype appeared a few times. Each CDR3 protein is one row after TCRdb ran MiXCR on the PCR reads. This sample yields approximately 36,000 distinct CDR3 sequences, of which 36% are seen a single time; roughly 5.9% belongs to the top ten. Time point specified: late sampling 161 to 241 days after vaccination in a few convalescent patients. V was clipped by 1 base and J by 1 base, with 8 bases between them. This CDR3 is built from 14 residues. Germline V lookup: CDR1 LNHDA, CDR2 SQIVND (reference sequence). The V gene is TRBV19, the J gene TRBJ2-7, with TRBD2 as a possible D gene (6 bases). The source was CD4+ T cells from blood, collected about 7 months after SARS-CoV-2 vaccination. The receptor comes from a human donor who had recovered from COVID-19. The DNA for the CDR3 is TGTGCCAGTAGTATAGTGGGGGGTTCCTACGAGCAGTACTTC. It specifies CASSIVGGSYEQYF. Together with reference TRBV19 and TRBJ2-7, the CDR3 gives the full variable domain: DGGITQSPKYLFRKEGQNVTLSCEQNLNHDAMYWYRQDPGQGLRLIYYSQIVNDFQKGDIAEGYSVSREKKESFPLTVTSAQKNPTAFYLCASSIVGGSYEQYFGPGTRLTVT.